This T cell receptor beta chain was sequenced in a study of neurological immune-mediated disorders. Using its own MiXCR run on the 5' RACE reads, TCRdb lists one record per CDR3 protein. The sample lists about 62,000 distinct CDR3 sequences; 4.5% to 5.5% were seen once. This clonotype appeared many times. The CDR3 length is 17 residues. V was cut by 6 bases and J by 0 bases, with 19 bases left in between. Germline lookup yields CDR1 MNHEY and CDR2 SVGAGI. This receptor was obtained from a woman between 45 and 60 years old with multiple sclerosis. The sequencing sample was made of PBMCs. The genes are TRBV6-5 and TRBJ2-3; D might be TRBD1 (6 bases). The CDR3 here is CASRGLSGTISTDTQYF. The DNA for the CDR3 is TGTGCCAGCAGGGGCTTATCCGGGACAATAAGCACAGATACGCAGTATTTT.